This TCR beta chain is drawn from a study of CD8 T cells in ankylosing spondylitis. This clonotype was detected a few times. Its antigen is currently unknown. Each TCR beta library was made by quantitative 5'-RACE that incorporated molecular barcodes. TCRdb used MiXCR to reprocess the 5' RACE reads, holding one entry per CDR3 protein. The sample holds 310,000 or so distinct CDR3 sequences; approximately 20% are singletons and the top ten take 7.8%. CDR1 is SGHRS and CDR2 is YFSETQ in the germline V gene. There are 15 residues in the CDR3. J gave up 1 base and V 4 bases, and 5 bases lay outside the gene matches. Points from the study as a whole: Blood from ankylosing spondylitis patients appeared to carry a characteristic roughly 8-variant TCR beta motif. Enrichment of disease-linked clones was reportedly significant in matched ankylosing spondylitis synovial fluid.

The specimen was blood, either unsorted or a sorted T cell fraction (not recorded which). V is TRBV5-1 and J is TRBJ2-3; 8 positions agree with TRBD1. The sequence came from a male donor with ankylosing spondylitis or in good health (not recorded which). The CDR3 region has the DNA TGCGCCAGCAGCCCGGGGGACAGGCGCACAGATACGCAGTATTTT. This translates into CASSPGDRRTDTQYF.